This TCR beta chain emerged from a study of T cell responses to AZD1222 COVID-19 vaccine. Germline loops: CDR1 SQVTM, CDR2 ANQGSEA. This CDR3 contains 13 residues. V was cut by 6 bases and J by 3 bases, with 12 bases left in between. Whole-study results and caveats: Sampling that yielded the repertoires occurred only after the peak T cell response. The study reported that nearly half of spike-specific TCRs target unmutated variant regions.

The repertoire was sequenced with immunoSEQ multiplex PCR; TCRdb's copy has only in-frame clones and lacks some. The sample includes some 100,000 clones, roughly 84% of them seen just once. This clone occurred a few times. What it recognizes is unknown. The origin of this receptor is an adult in good health. The rearrangement uses TRBV29-1 and TRBJ1-5, with D unresolved. Here the sequenced sample was peripheral blood, taken on day 0 of AZD1222 vaccination. DNA of the CDR3: TGCAGCGTGGCGGACGGTACCAATCAGCCCCAGCATTTT. Translation gives CSVADGTNQPQHF.